This TCR beta chain was found in a study of cytomegalovirus exposure and HLA in healthy donors. Study-level background: An earlier analysis identified 117 million unique TCR beta sequences in 150 million to 200 million T cells.

A remark on this clone: The antigen remains undetermined.

Study-wide findings and caveats: An analysis that was carried out later associated 16,951 TCR beta sequences with HLA alleles at 0.05 false discovery rate. In a later analysis, HLA-C alleles had the fewest associated TCRs, DRB1 alleles the most.

The PCR employed 60 Vbeta primers together with 13 Jbeta primers. Libraries were prepared by immunoSEQ multiplex PCR; TCRdb keeps only in-frame clonotypes and omits some of them. The repertoire holds some 200,000 clones, with approximately 78% as singletons. The V gene's germline CDR1 is SNHLY and CDR2 FYNNEI. Trimming removed 5 bases from V and 6 bases from J, with 11 bases in between. The CDR3 has 13 amino acids. The clonotype comes from a woman aged 18-35 years in good health and CMV-seronegative. The chain couples TRBV2 to TRBJ2-1; TRBD1 might be the D (6 bases). Sequencing was carried out using PBMCs. DNA of the CDR3: TGTGCCAGCAGTCCCCAGGGGTTCAATGAGCAGTTCTTC. Encoded protein: CASSPQGFNEQFF.